This T cell receptor beta chain comes out of a study of shared clonotypes between healthy human individuals. The CDR3 is made up of 11 amino acids. CDR1 is SQVTM, CDR2 ANQGSEA, per germline. V dropped 5 bases and J dropped 3 bases, with 8 bases sitting between them. This clone was seen only once. TCRdb's copy holds only in-frame clones and misses some; the assay was immunoSEQ multiplex PCR. The sample lists roughly 2.2 million clones; around 90% were seen once. The study drew its donors from healthy HIV-negative adults without recent acute infections or vaccinations. The genes are TRBV29-1 and TRBJ2-7; D gene uncertain. The TCR was taken from a man aged 18 to 29 in good health. Some clones in this sample may be carry-over from other donors' samples. The sequenced sample was naive CD4+ T cells from PBMCs. The subset here: CD45RA+ positively selected. In nucleotides, the CDR3 is TGCAGCGTTCCCGAGTACTACGAGCAGTACTTC. This sequence encodes CSVPEYYEQYF.